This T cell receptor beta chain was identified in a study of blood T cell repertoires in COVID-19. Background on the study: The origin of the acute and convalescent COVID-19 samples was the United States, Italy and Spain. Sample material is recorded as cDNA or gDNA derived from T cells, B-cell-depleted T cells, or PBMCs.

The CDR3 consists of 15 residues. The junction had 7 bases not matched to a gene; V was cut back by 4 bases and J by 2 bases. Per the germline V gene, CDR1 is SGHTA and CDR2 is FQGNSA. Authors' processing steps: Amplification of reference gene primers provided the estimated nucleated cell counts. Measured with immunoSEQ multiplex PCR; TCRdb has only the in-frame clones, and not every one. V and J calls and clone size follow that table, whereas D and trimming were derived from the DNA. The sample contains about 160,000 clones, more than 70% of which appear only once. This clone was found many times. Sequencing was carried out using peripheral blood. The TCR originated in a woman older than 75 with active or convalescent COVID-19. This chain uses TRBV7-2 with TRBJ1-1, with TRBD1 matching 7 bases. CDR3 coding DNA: TGTGCCAGCAGCTGGGGAGCAGGGGGAAACACTGAAGCTTTCTTT. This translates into CASSWGAGGNTEAFF.